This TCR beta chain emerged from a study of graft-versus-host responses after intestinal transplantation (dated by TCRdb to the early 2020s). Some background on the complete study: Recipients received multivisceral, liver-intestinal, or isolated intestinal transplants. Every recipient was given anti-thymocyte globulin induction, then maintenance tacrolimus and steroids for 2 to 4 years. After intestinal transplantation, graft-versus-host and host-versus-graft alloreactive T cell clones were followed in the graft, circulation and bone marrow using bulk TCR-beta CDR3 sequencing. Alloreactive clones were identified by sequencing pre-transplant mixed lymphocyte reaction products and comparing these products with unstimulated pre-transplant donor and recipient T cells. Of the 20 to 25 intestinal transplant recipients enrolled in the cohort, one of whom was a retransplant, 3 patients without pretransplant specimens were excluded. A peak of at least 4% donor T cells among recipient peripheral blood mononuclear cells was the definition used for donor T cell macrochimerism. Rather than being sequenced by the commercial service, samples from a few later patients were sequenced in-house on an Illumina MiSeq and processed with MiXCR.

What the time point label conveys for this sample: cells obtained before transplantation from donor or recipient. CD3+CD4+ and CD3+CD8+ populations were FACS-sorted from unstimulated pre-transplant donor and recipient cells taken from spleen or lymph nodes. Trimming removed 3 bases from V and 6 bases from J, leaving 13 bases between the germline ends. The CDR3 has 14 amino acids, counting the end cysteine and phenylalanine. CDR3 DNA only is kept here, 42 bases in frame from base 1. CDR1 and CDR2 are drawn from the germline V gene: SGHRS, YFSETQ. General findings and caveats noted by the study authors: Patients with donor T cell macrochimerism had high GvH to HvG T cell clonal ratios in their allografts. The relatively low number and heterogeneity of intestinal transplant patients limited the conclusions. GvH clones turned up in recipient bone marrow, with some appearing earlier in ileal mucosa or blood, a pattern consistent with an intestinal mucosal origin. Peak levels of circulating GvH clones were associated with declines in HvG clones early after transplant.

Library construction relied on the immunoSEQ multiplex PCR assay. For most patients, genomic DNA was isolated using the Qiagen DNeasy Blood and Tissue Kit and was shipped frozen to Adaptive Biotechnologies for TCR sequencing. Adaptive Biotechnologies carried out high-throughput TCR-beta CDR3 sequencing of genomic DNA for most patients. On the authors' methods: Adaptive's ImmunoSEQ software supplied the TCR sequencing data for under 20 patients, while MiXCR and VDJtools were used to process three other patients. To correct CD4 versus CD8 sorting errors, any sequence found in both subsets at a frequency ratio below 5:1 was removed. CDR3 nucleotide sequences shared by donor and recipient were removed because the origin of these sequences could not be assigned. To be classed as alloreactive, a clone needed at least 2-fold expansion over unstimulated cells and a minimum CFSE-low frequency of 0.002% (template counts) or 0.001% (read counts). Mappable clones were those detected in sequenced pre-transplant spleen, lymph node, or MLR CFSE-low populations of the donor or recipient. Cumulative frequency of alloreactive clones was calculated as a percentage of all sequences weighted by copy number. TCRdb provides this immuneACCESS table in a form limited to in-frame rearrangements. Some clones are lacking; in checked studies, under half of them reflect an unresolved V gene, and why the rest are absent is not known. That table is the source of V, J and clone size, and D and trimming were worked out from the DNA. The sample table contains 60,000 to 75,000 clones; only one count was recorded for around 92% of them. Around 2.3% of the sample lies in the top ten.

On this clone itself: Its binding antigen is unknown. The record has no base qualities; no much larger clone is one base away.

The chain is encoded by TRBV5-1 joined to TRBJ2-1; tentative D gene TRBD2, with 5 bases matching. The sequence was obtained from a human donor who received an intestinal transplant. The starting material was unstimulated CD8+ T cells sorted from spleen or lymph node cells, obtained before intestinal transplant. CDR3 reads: CASSSELAPNEQFF. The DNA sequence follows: TGCGCCAGCAGCTCAGAGCTAGCACCCAATGAGCAGTTCTTC.